The 31 T cell receptor beta chains below come from one sample, sequenced in a study of blood T cell repertoires in COVID-19. Produced via immunoSEQ multiplex PCR; TCRdb's table is partial and in-frame only. The sample includes about 210,000 clones, 85% to 90% of them seen just once. The sample consisted of peripheral blood. These receptors came from a young man with active or convalescent COVID-19.

The V gene is TRBV29-1, the J gene TRBJ1-1; 7 bases line up with TRBD1. The CDR3 consists of 14 residues. V shed 7 bases, J shed 3 bases, and the junction held 11 bases outside the gene matches. CDR1 and CDR2 from the germline V gene are SQVTM and ANQGSEA. In nucleotides, the CDR3 is TGCAGCGCAAAAATTGGACAGGTGTACACTGAAGCTTTCTTT. Its protein is CSAKIGQVYTEAFF. Full variable domain (missing parts from reference TRBV29-1 and TRBJ1-1): SAVISQKPSRDICQRGTSLTIQCQVDSQVTMMFWYRQQPGQSLTLIATANQGSEATYESGFVIDKFPISRPNLTFSTLTVSNMSPEDSSIYLCSAKIGQVYTEAFFGQGTRLTVV.

The rearrangement joins TRBV7-9 to TRBJ2-5; D may be TRBD2 (5 bases). CDR3 length equals 16 residues. CDR1 and CDR2 (germline): SEHNR, FQNEAQ (reference sequence). V gave up 3 bases and J gave up 4 bases, with 18 bases separating them. The CDR3 here is CASSFSEGRIGETQYF. The DNA of the CDR3 is TGTGCCAGCAGCTTTAGTGAGGGCAGAATTGGAGAGACCCAGTACTTC.

This clone came up a few times. The chain joins TRBV7-2 to TRBJ1-5, with D uncertain. Germline-derived CDR1 and CDR2 are SGHTA and FQGNSA. This CDR3 comprises 15 residues. Deletions cut 1 base from V and 5 bases from J, with 12 bases between. CDR3 DNA sequence: TGTGCCAGCAGCTTAGTTGGGAGAGGCTATCAGCCCCAGCATTTT. The encoded protein is CASSLVGRGYQPQHF.

CDR3 nucleotides: TGTGCCAGCGCTCCTACGGCAGGCCACGAGCAGTACTTC. Its translation: CASAPTAGHEQYF. The chain uses TRBV7-2 and TRBJ2-7; no reliable D call. CDR1 is SGHTA and CDR2 is FQGNSA in the germline V gene. The CDR3 sequence is 13 residues long. V lost 8 bases and J lost 5, with 16 bases in between. The full variable domain, completed using reference TRBV7-2 and TRBJ2-7, is GAGVSQSPSNKVTEKGKDVELRCDPISGHTALYWYRQSLGQGLEFLIYFQGNSAPDKSGLPSDRFSAERTGGSVSTLTIQRTQQEDSAVYLCASAPTAGHEQYFGPGTRLTVT.

The chain joins TRBV6-2 or TRBV6-3 to TRBJ2-1; 8 positions agree with TRBD2. This CDR3 comprises 17 residues. J was trimmed by 3 bases and V by 2 bases; bases with no gene match: 9. Germline CDR1 and CDR2: MNHEY and SVGEGT. DNA for the CDR3: TGTGCCAGCAGTTACCGGAAAAGCGGGAGCCTCTACAATGAGCAGTTCTTC. Amino acids: CASSYRKSGSLYNEQFF.

The chain recombines TRBV5-1 with TRBJ2-5; weak D call: TRBD2 (6 bases). The CDR3 has 15 residues. Germline lookup yields CDR1 SGHRS and CDR2 YFSETQ. Trimming stripped 2 bases from V and 1 base from J, with 12 bases between. CDR3 DNA: TGCGCCAGCAGCTTAGGTAGCGGCCCCCAAGAGACCCAGTACTTC. Amino acids: CASSLGSGPQETQYF.

The genes are TRBV7-9 and TRBJ1-4; TRBD1 matches 9 bases. The ends lost 6 bases at V and 8 bases at J; junction bases unmatched: 10. Germline values: CDR1 SEHNR, CDR2 FQNEAQ (reference sequence). This CDR3 region has 15 residues. The DNA of the CDR3 is TGTGCCAGCAGTTACCGGACAGGGGAACGAGAAAAACTGTTTTTT. Translating it yields CASSYRTGEREKLFF.

CDR3 sequence (DNA): TGTGCCAGCAGTGGTAGCGGGAGGGTTGAGCAGTTCTTC. This encodes CASSGSGRVEQFF. This chain connects TRBV2 to TRBJ2-1, with 11 bases aligning to TRBD2. The CDR3 has 13 amino acids. Germline-derived CDR1 and CDR2 are SNHLY and FYNNEI. V gave up 4 bases and J gave up 9 bases; unmatched junction bases: 2.

The chain couples TRBV19 to TRBJ2-1; 14 bases align to TRBD2. CDR1 is LNHDA, CDR2 SQIVND, per germline (reference sequence). V gave up 5 bases and J gave up 0 bases; unmatched junction bases: 6. There are 18 residues in the CDR3. CDR3 loop: CASSPSGTSGSSYNEQFF. Here the CDR3 DNA reads TGTGCCAGTAGTCCCTCCGGGACTAGCGGGAGCTCCTACAATGAGCAGTTCTTC.

V usage is TRBV4-3 and J usage is TRBJ1-1; D may be TRBD1 (5 bases). The V and J ends lost 0 bases and 2 bases respectively, with 10 bases between them. This CDR3 is 15 amino acids long. Germline lookup yields CDR1 LGHNA and CDR2 YSLEER. The CDR3 is CASSQDSGVNTEAFF. CDR3 DNA sequence: TGCGCCAGCAGCCAAGATTCGGGGGTTAACACTGAAGCTTTCTTT.

The rearrangement links TRBV6-5 to TRBJ2-1; TRBD2 agrees at 7 bases. Germline-derived CDR1 and CDR2 are MNHEY and SVGAGI. Trimming took 6 bases from V and 4 from J; bases not matched to a gene: 9. The CDR3 extends over 15 amino acids. CDR3: CASSGLGSFYNEQFF. The DNA of the CDR3 is TGTGCCAGCAGCGGACTAGGGAGTTTTTACAATGAGCAGTTCTTC.

This clone was recorded once. CDR3: CASRGLAGGPKPFTDTQYF. CDR3 DNA sequence: TGTGCCAGCAGGGGGCTAGCGGGGGGTCCCAAACCATTCACAGATACGCAGTATTTT. The gene calls are TRBV2 and TRBJ2-3; 11 nucleotides line up with TRBD2. CDR3 length equals 19 residues. Germline values: CDR1 SNHLY, CDR2 FYNNEI. V lost 6 bases, J lost 2 bases, and 16 bases stayed unmatched.

The sample holds one count of this clone. The chain joins TRBV21-1 to TRBJ2-7; the DNA was not compared with TRBD2, the D call given in the table. TRBV21-1 is a recognized pseudogene. This CDR3 comprises 20 residues. CDR3: CASSKPSPSGRELTAYEQYF. The CDR3 DNA follows: TGTGCCAGCAGCAAACCCAGCCCTAGCGGGAGAGAGCTAACGGCCTACGAGCAGTACTTC.

V is TRBV14 and J is TRBJ1-2; 9 nucleotides agree with TRBD1. V lost 3 bases to trimming and J lost 4 bases; unmatched junction nucleotides: 9. The CDR3 loop spans 16 amino acids. The V gene's germline CDR1 is SGHDN and CDR2 FVKESK. The CDR3 DNA follows: TGTGCCAGCAGCCATTGGGACAGGGATGTAAGCTATGGCTACACCTTC. Translated: CASSHWDRDVSYGYTF.

This clone was found once. This rearrangement joins TRBV18 to TRBJ1-2; 11 bases are shared with TRBD1. V dropped 5 bases and J dropped 8; count of bases not matched to a gene: 4. The germline gives CDR1 KGHSH, CDR2 LQKENI. The CDR3 is 13 amino acids. The chain's CDR3 is CASSTGQGDGYTF. CDR3 coding DNA: TGTGCCAGCTCAACGGGACAGGGGGACGGCTACACCTTC.

The chain employs TRBV5-4 and TRBJ2-2, with TRBD1 matching over 8 bases. V trimming: 5 bases; J trimming: 5 bases; junction bases outside the gene matches: 11. This CDR3 has 16 amino acids. Germline V gives CDR1 SGHNT, CDR2 YYREEE (reference sequence). The CDR3 region is CASSRVGQGDTGELFF. DNA for the CDR3: TGTGCCAGCAGTCGTGTTGGACAGGGAGATACCGGGGAGCTGTTTTTT.

This clone was observed a few times. The chain links TRBV9 to TRBJ1-1; 7 bases are a match to TRBD1. J gave up 5 bases and V 4 bases, and 8 bases lay outside the gene matches. This CDR3 spans 14 amino acids. CDR1 is SGDLS and CDR2 is YYNGEE in the germline V gene. The CDR3 loop reads CASSPEDRLTEAFF. The CDR3 nucleotides read TGTGCCAGCAGCCCAGAGGACAGGTTAACTGAAGCTTTCTTT.

V gene TRBV5-1 combines with J gene TRBJ1-1, with 8 bases identical to TRBD1. Germline lookup yields CDR1 SGHRS and CDR2 YFSETQ. The CDR3 length is 12 residues. The junction had 7 bases not matched to a gene; V was cut back by 4 bases and J by 11 bases. The CDR3 coding sequence is TGCGCCAGCAGCCCAGGACAGGGTCCGGCTTTCTTT. This gives the protein CASSPGQGPAFF.

The V gene is TRBV19, the J gene TRBJ1-2; D remains unclear. Trimming took 2 bases from V and 8 from J, leaving 15 bases between them. The germline V gene has CDR1 LNHDA and CDR2 SQIVND (reference sequence). CDR3 length equals 14 residues. The CDR3 protein is CASSIPERGLGYTF. The CDR3 DNA reads as TGTGCCAGTAGTATACCCGAGAGAGGGCTCGGCTACACCTTC. The whole variable domain, filled in from reference TRBV19 and TRBJ1-2, reads DGGITQSPKYLFRKEGQNVTLSCEQNLNHDAMYWYRQDPGQGLRLIYYSQIVNDFQKGDIAEGYSVSREKKESFPLTVTSAQKNPTAFYLCASSIPERGLGYTFGSGTRLTVV.

The V gene is TRBV5-8, the J gene TRBJ2-2; 8 bases line up with TRBD1. CDR1 SGHTS and CDR2 YDEGEE come from the germline V gene. This CDR3 comprises 15 residues. V lost 4 bases, J lost 3 bases, and 5 bases stayed unmatched. The CDR3 reads CASSAGTGYTGELFF. CDR3 in DNA: TGTGCCAGCAGCGCCGGGACAGGTTACACCGGGGAGCTGTTTTTT.

V is TRBV3-1 (or the pseudogene TRBV3-2) and J is TRBJ1-5; D not resolved. Per the germline V gene, CDR1 is LGHDT and CDR2 is YNNKEL (reference sequence). There are 17 residues in the CDR3. The V end was cut by 5 bases, the J end by 5 bases, with 22 bases between. In DNA, the CDR3 is TGTGCCAGCAGCGTTGCGAATCCCATTTTTGGTCATCAGCCCCAGCATTTT. This sequence encodes CASSVANPIFGHQPQHF.

The V and J genes are TRBV7-3 and TRBJ2-2; 11 bases fit TRBD1. The V and J ends lost 5 bases and 5 bases, in that order; junction bases with no gene match: 7. The CDR3 has 16 amino acids. Germline V lookup: CDR1 SGHTA, CDR2 FQGTGA. The CDR3 DNA reads as TGTGCCAGCAGCGAAGGGACAGGGGGGAGTACCGGGGAGCTGTTTTTT. This translates into CASSEGTGGSTGELFF.

This clone has a single count. The chain couples TRBV25-1 to TRBJ1-3; 8 bases agree with TRBD1. J was trimmed by 3 bases and V by 6 bases; bases with no gene match: 7. Germline CDR1 reads MGHDK; CDR2 reads SYGVNS. The CDR3 consists of 15 residues. DNA of the CDR3: TGTGCCAGCAGCAGGGAGGGGACAGGTGGAAACACCATATATTTT. Its translation is CASSREGTGGNTIYF.

The chain recombines TRBV7-2 with TRBJ2-3, with TRBD2 identical over 10 bases. This CDR3 has 18 residues. The germline V gene has CDR1 SGHTA and CDR2 FQGNSA. The junction had 15 bases not matched to a gene; V was cut back by 5 bases and J by 4 bases. Here the CDR3 reads CASSPYELAGVGPDTQYF. DNA of the CDR3: TGTGCCAGCAGCCCGTATGAGCTAGCGGGAGTCGGTCCAGATACGCAGTATTTT.

The chain couples TRBV12-2 to TRBJ1-6; the tabulated D call, TRBD1, remains unverified against the DNA. TRBV12-2 is marked as a pseudogene. CDR3 length: 9 amino acids. For the CDR3, the DNA is TGTGCCGTGGGCTCACCCCTCCACTTT. It yields the protein CAVGSPLHF.

The J gene is TRBJ1-4, the V gene TRBV6-5; 8 bases are a match to TRBD1. CDR1 is MNHEY, CDR2 SVGAGI, per germline. CDR3 length equals 13 residues. V lost 9 bases to trimming and J lost 5 bases; unmatched junction nucleotides: 5. CDR3 nucleotide sequence: TGTGCCAGTGTAGGACAGGGAAATGAAAAACTGTTTTTT. It codes for CASVGQGNEKLFF.

This sequence joins TRBV19 and TRBJ1-2; perhaps TRBD1 as D (6 bases). CDR1 and CDR2 from the germline V gene are LNHDA and SQIVND (reference sequence). V was clipped by 7 bases and J by 5 bases, with 14 bases between them. This CDR3 has 13 amino acids. The CDR3 sequence: CASTHGGRYGYTF. CDR3 in DNA: TGTGCCAGTACCCACGGGGGGCGATATGGCTACACCTTC.

The CDR3 bases are TGTGCCAGCAGTCTTAGCGGGAGGACCCATGAGCAGTTCTTC. As protein: CASSLSGRTHEQFF. This chain uses TRBV28 with TRBJ2-1, with 10 bases fitting TRBD2. The germline V gene has CDR1 MDHEN and CDR2 SYDVKM. The CDR3 has 14 amino acids. J gave up 8 bases and V 5 bases, and 6 bases lay outside the gene matches.

This chain connects TRBV7-9 to TRBJ1-5; TRBD1 agrees at 10 bases. CDR1 and CDR2 (germline): SEHNR, FQNEAQ (reference sequence). The CDR3 consists of 17 residues. The trim removed 5 bases at V and 7 bases at J, leaving 14 bases unmatched. DNA of the CDR3: TGTGCCAGCAGCCCACACGAGGGACAGGGGATCGGCCAGCCCCAGCATTTT. It translates to CASSPHEGQGIGQPQHF.

The V gene is TRBV19, the J gene TRBJ1-1; 10 bases map to TRBD1. This CDR3 is built from 17 residues. Germline values: CDR1 LNHDA, CDR2 SQIVND (reference sequence). V trimming: 5 bases; J trimming: 3 bases; junction bases outside the gene matches: 12. CDR3 DNA: TGTGCCAGTAGTCCCTGGGACAGGGGAAGGGGTCACACTGAAGCTTTCTTT. Translated: CASSPWDRGRGHTEAFF.

This chain connects TRBV6-5 to TRBJ1-1; no firm D call. The CDR3 totals 15 residues. Germline V gene lookup returns CDR1 MNHEY and CDR2 SVGAGI. Trimming took off 1 base at V and 4 bases at J, with 13 bases between the two ends. CDR3 sequence reads: CASSYLQRAGTEAFF. The DNA for the CDR3 is TGTGCCAGCAGTTACTTACAGCGAGCGGGCACTGAAGCTTTCTTT.